These 10 T cell receptor beta chains originate from one sample sequenced in a study of response to subunit inactivated influenza vaccine. TCRdb analysed the RT-PCR reads with MiXCR anew, one entry per CDR3 protein. The sample lists around 570,000 distinct CDR3 sequences, under 9% occurring once. The starting material was PBMCs from blood, obtained roughly 24 months after vaccination. The receptors originated from a man between 50 and 69 years old who received an inactivated influenza vaccine.

The V gene is TRBV7-8, the J gene TRBJ1-5; the match to TRBD1 covers 8 bases. CDR3 length: 14 residues. The germline gives CDR1 SGHVS, CDR2 FQNEAQ. Germline trimming cut 5 bases from V and 6 bases from J; bases unmatched to any gene: 6. Here the CDR3 reads CASSPRQGTQPQHF. The DNA of the CDR3 is TGTGCCAGCAGCCCGCGACAGGGGACTCAGCCCCAGCATTTT.

This clonotype has at least ten counts. V is TRBV30 and J is TRBJ2-7, with D perhaps TRBD1 (6 bases). The CDR3 runs to 12 residues. Trimming stripped 5 bases from V and 1 base from J, with 9 bases between. Germline V gene data show CDR1 as GTSNPN and CDR2 as SVGIG (reference sequence). CDR3 loop: CAWSRGSYEQYF. CDR3 sequence (DNA): TGTGCCTGGTCCAGGGGATCCTACGAGCAGTACTTC.

This clonotype has a count of ten or more. The chain links TRBV7-8 to TRBJ2-7, with 9 bases matching TRBD1. The CDR3 is 15 amino acids. CDR1 and CDR2 from the germline V gene are SGHVS and FQNEAQ. Losses at the gene ends were 5 bases for V and 2 bases for J; bases not matched to a gene: 7. CDR3: CASSMGQGMTYEQYF. CDR3 nucleotides: TGTGCCAGCAGCATGGGACAGGGAATGACCTACGAGCAGTACTTC.

The rearrangement joins TRBV5-1 to TRBJ1-3, with TRBD1 matching 7 bases. The CDR3 spans 17 residues. Trimming at V came to 4 bases and at J to 4 bases, leaving 14 bases not matched to a gene. Looked up from germline, CDR1 is SGHRS and CDR2 is YFSETQ. This CDR3 reads CASSPHATGPPGNTIYF. The CDR3 bases are TGCGCCAGCAGCCCCCACGCGACAGGGCCCCCAGGAAACACCATATATTTT.

The chain employs TRBV9 and TRBJ2-6, with 9 bases that match TRBD1. V shed 4 bases, J shed 0 bases, and the junction held 8 bases outside the gene matches. CDR1 and CDR2 (germline): SGDLS, YYNGEE. The CDR3 contains 18 residues. CDR3 DNA sequence: TGTGCCAGCAGCCTCCAGGACAGGGGTTCCTCTGGGGCCAACGTCCTGACTTTC. This encodes CASSLQDRGSSGANVLTF.

V usage is TRBV7-8 and J usage is TRBJ1-6, with TRBD1 as a possible D gene (6 bases). CDR3 length: 15 residues. V was pared by 1 base and J by 9 bases, with 13 bases between. The V gene's germline CDR1 is SGHVS and CDR2 FQNEAQ. CDR3 in DNA: TGTGCCAGCAGCTTAGGTACAGGGCTTAGTTCACCCCTCCACTTT. Translated: CASSLGTGLSSPLHF.

The chain joins TRBV5-1 to TRBJ2-7, with D tentatively TRBD2 (5 bases). This CDR3 contains 16 residues. Looked up from germline, CDR1 is SGHRS and CDR2 is YFSETQ. With 0 bases removed from V and 2 bases from J, the gap between germline ends came to 15 bases. The CDR3 nucleotides are TGCGCCAGCAGCTTGGCCGGGGTCGGCCCTGCCTACGAGCAGTACTTC. It is translated as CASSLAGVGPAYEQYF.

V and J are TRBV6-5 and TRBJ1-2; TRBD1 aligns across 7 bases. This CDR3 has 16 amino acids. Germline lookup yields CDR1 MNHEY and CDR2 SVGAGI. Germline trimming cut 0 bases from V and 5 bases from J; bases unmatched to any gene: 9. The CDR3 DNA sequence: TGTGCCAGCAGTTACTCCTGGGGAGAGGGGGCTTATGGCTACACCTTC. This encodes CASSYSWGEGAYGYTF.

This clonotype was found a few times. The chain links TRBV20-1 to TRBJ1-1; TRBD1 might be the D (6 bases). Deletions cut 3 bases from V and 10 bases from J, with 12 bases between. CDR3 size: 11 residues. From germline, CDR1 is DFQATT and CDR2 SNEGSKA (reference sequence). The CDR3, as DNA: TGCAGTGCTAGGTTTGACAGGACAGCTTTCTTT. Protein: CSARFDRTAFF.

A few counts support this clonotype. The chain recombines TRBV5-1 with TRBJ1-2; TRBD1 is a possible D gene (6 bases). This CDR3 contains 14 residues. Trimming stripped 0 bases from V and 8 bases from J, with 14 bases between. Germline loops: CDR1 SGHRS, CDR2 YFSETQ. CDR3 coding DNA: TGCGCCAGCAGCTTGGCGGACAGATCCCGCGGCTACACCTTC. This translates into CASSLADRSRGYTF.